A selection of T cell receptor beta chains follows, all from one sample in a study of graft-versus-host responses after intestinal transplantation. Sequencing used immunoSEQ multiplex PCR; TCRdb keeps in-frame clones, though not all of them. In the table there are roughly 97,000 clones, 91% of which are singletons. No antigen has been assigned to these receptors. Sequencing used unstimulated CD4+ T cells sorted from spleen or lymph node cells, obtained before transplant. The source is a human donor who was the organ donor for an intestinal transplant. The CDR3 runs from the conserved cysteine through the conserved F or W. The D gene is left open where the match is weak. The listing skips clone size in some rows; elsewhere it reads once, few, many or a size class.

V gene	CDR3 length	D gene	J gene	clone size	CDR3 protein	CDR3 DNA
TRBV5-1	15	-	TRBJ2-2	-	CASSRQSRGTGELFF	TGCGCCAGCAGCCGGCAATCCAGGGGTACCGGGGAGCTGTTTTTT
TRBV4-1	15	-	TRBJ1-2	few	CASSQVRALDYGYTF	TGCGCCAGCAGCCAAGTGCGGGCCCTGGACTATGGCTACACCTTC
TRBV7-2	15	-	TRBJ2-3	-	CASSLFPHTPDTQYF	TGTGCCAGCAGCTTATTCCCTCACACCCCAGATACGCAGTATTTT
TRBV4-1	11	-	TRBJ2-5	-	CASSGGVTQYF	TGCGCCAGCAGCGGAGGGGTGACCCAGTACTTC
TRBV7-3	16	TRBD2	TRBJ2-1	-	CASSRTSGGPYNEQFF	TGTGCCAGCAGCCGGACTAGCGGGGGGCCATACAATGAGCAGTTCTTC
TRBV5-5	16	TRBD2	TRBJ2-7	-	CASSLDGRWGFYEQYF	TGTGCCAGCAGCTTGGACGGGAGGTGGGGTTTCTACGAGCAGTACTTC
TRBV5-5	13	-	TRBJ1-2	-	CASSMTVSYGYTF	TGTGCCAGCAGCATGACAGTTAGCTATGGCTACACCTTC
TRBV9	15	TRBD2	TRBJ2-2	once	CASRYGLADTGELFF	TGTGCCAGCAGGTATGGACTAGCGGACACCGGGGAGCTGTTTTTT
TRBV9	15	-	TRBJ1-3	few	CASSVDPGTGNTIYF	TGTGCCAGCAGCGTAGATCCAGGGACAGGAAACACCATATATTTT
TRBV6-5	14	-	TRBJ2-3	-	CASSYLGSTDTQYF	TGTGCCAGCAGTTACCTTGGCAGCACAGATACGCAGTATTTT
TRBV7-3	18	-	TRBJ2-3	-	CASSLTVPAGLSTDTQYF	TGTGCCAGCAGCTTAACAGTGCCAGCGGGTCTTAGCACAGATACGCAGTATTTT
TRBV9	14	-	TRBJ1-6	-	CASSPRSSNSPLHF	TGTGCCAGCAGCCCACGCAGTTCCAATTCACCCCTCCACTTT
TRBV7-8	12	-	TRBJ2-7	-	CASSLDSHEQYF	TGTGCCAGCAGCTTAGACAGCCACGAGCAGTACTTC
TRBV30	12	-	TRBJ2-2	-	CAWSAGLQRLFF	TGTGCCTGGAGTGCGGGTCTCCAGCGGCTGTTTTTT
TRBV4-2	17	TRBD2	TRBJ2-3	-	CASSQDGGDTSTDTQYF	TGTGCCAGCAGCCAAGATGGGGGGGATACTAGCACAGATACGCAGTATTTT
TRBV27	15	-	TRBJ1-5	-	CASRRQAPGNQPQHF	TGTGCCAGCAGGCGCCAGGCTCCGGGCAATCAGCCCCAGCATTTT
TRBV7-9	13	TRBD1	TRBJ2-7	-	CASRKGTGDEQYF	TGTGCCAGCAGGAAAGGGACAGGGGACGAGCAGTACTTC
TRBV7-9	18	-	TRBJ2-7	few	CASSFTQTGLPSSYEQYF	TGTGCCAGCAGCTTCACCCAAACCGGGTTGCCGAGCTCCTACGAGCAGTACTTC
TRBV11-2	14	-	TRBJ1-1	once	CASSLRVSDTEAFF	TGTGCCAGCAGCCTCCGCGTGTCGGACACTGAAGCTTTCTTT
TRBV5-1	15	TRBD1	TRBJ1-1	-	CASSPDRATNTEAFF	TGCGCCAGCAGCCCGGACAGGGCCACTAACACTGAAGCTTTCTTT
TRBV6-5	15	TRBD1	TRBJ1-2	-	CASRKTGGAGYGYTF	TGTGCCAGCAGAAAGACAGGGGGCGCCGGCTATGGCTACACCTTC
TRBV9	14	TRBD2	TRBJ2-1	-	CASSGGLGYNEQFF	TGTGCCAGCAGCGGGGGACTAGGGTACAATGAGCAGTTCTTC
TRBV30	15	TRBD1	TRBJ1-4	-	CAWGFSGRGVVKLFF	TGTGCCTGGGGGTTCAGCGGCAGGGGGGTTGTAAAACTGTTTTTT
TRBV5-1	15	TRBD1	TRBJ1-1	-	CASSRSTGVDTEAFF	TGCGCCAGCAGCCGATCAACAGGGGTGGACACTGAAGCTTTCTTT
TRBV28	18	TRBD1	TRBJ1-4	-	CASTHQWTGGGLREKLFF	TGTGCCAGCACCCATCAGTGGACAGGTGGTGGACTAAGGGAAAAACTGTTTTTT
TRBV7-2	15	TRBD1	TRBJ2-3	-	CASSLIGQGSDTQYF	TGTGCCAGCAGCTTAATAGGACAGGGGTCAGATACGCAGTATTTT
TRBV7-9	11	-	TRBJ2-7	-	CASSFIYEQYF	TGTGCCAGCAGCTTCATCTACGAGCAGTACTTC
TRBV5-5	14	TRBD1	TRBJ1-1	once	CASSLGTGYTEAFF	TGTGCCAGCAGCTTGGGGACAGGTTACACTGAAGCTTTCTTT
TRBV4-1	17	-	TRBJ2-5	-	CASSQDSAAVAQETQYF	TGCGCCAGCAGCCAAGATTCCGCTGCAGTGGCTCAAGAGACCCAGTACTTC
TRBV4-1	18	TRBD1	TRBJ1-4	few	CASSPQVAGGAMGEKLFF	TGCGCCAGCAGCCCCCAAGTGGCAGGGGGCGCGATGGGTGAAAAACTGTTTTTT
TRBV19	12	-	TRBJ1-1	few	CASSIRAGQAFF	TGTGCCAGTAGTATCCGTGCGGGGCAAGCTTTCTTT
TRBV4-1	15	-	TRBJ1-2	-	CASSQAQGLDYGYTF	TGCGCCAGCAGCCAGGCACAGGGTTTGGACTATGGCTACACCTTC
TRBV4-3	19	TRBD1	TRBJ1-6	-	CASSSRDRGLSSYNSPLHF	TGCGCCAGCAGCTCCCGGGACAGGGGATTAAGCTCCTATAATTCACCCCTCCACTTT
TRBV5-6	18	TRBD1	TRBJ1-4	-	CASSLGGQGAKKNEKLFF	TGTGCCAGCAGCTTGGGTGGACAGGGGGCAAAAAAGAATGAAAAACTGTTTTTT